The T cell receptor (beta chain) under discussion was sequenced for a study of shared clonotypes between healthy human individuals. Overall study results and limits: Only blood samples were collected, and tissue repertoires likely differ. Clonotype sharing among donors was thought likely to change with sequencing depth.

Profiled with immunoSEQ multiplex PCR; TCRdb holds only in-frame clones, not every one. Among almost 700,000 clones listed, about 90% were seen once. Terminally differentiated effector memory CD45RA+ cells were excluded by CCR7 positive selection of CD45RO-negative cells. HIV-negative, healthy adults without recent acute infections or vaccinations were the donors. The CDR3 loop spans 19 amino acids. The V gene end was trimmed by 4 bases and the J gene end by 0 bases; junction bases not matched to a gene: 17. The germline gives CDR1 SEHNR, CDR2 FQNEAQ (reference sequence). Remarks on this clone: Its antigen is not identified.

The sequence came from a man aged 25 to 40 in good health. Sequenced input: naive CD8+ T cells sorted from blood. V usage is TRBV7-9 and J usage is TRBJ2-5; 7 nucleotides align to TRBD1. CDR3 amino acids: CASSYNRTGHLGNQETQYF. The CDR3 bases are TGTGCCAGCAGCTACAACCGGACAGGACATCTGGGCAACCAAGAGACCCAGTACTTC.